The source of this T cell receptor beta chain is a study of technical replicates of blood from a handful of donors. Libraries were prepared by immunoSEQ multiplex PCR; TCRdb keeps only in-frame clonotypes and omits some of them. The table records under 80,000 clones, about nine tenths of them present only once. CDR1 and CDR2 (germline): SGHTA, FQGNSA. CDR3 length: 14 amino acids. The V end lost 1 base, the J end lost 9 bases, and 13 bases lay between the germline ends. The chain combines TRBV7-2 with TRBJ1-5, with D possibly being TRBD1 (5 bases). This receptor was obtained from a human donor in good health. Some clones in this sample may be carry-over from other donors' samples. Input material: T cells isolated from PBMCs. CDR3 sequence: CASSLVTEGLPQHF. CDR3 DNA sequence: TGTGCCAGCAGCTTAGTGACGGAGGGGCTGCCCCAGCATTTT.